The 24 T cell receptor beta chains in this list originate from one sample, sequenced in a study of blood T cell repertoires in COVID-19. Clones were read by immunoSEQ multiplex PCR, and TCRdb kept only the in-frame ones, dropping some. The table has 200,000 to 250,000 clones, about 91% seen once. Input material: peripheral blood. These receptors all come from a man under 40 with acute or convalescent COVID-19.

The V and J genes are TRBV10-3 and TRBJ2-7; tentatively, D is TRBD2 (6 bases). With 1 base removed from V and 2 bases from J, the gap between germline ends came to 18 bases. The germline V gene has CDR1 ENHRY and CDR2 SYGVKD. This CDR3 contains 17 residues. CDR3 bases: TGTGCCATCAGTGAGTTCCCCCCCGGGAGCGGCCCCTACGAGCAGTACTTC. Translating gives CAISEFPPGSGPYEQYF.

V and J are TRBV7-9 and TRBJ1-1, with a tentative D call TRBD1 (6 bases). Germline CDR1 reads SEHNR; CDR2 reads FQNEAQ (reference sequence). There are 13 residues in the CDR3. V was clipped by 2 bases and J by 8 bases, with 12 bases between them. CDR3 protein: CASSLLSGQEAFF. CDR3 in DNA: TGTGCCAGCAGCTTATTATCGGGACAAGAAGCTTTCTTT.

The V call is TRBV15, the J call TRBJ2-1, with TRBD2 identical over 8 bases. V lost 5 bases and J lost 9; bases outside the gene matches: 12. CDR1 is LNHNV, CDR2 YYDKDF, per germline (reference sequence). This CDR3 has 15 residues. CDR3 sequence reads: CATSGSGLVGIEQFF. In DNA, the CDR3 is TGTGCCACCAGCGGCTCGGGACTAGTGGGGATTGAGCAGTTCTTC. The variable domain in full, completed from reference TRBV15 and TRBJ2-1, reads DAMVIQNPRYQVTQFGKPVTLSCSQTLNHNVMYWYQQKSSQAPKLLFHYYDKDFNNEADTPDNFQSRRPNTSFCFLDIRSPGLGDTAMYLCATSGSGLVGIEQFFGPGTRLTVL.

This sequence joins TRBV2 and TRBJ2-7, with 9 bases matching TRBD1. The V segment lost 4 bases and the J segment 3 bases; nucleotides outside the gene matches: 7. The CDR3 sequence is 15 residues long. Germline V gene sequence: CDR1 SNHLY, CDR2 FYNNEI. CDR3 residues: CASSANRGPSYEQYF. In nucleotides, the CDR3 is TGTGCCAGCAGTGCGAACAGGGGGCCGAGCTACGAGCAGTACTTC.

V usage is TRBV19 and J usage is TRBJ2-5, with TRBD1 as a possible D gene (5 bases). The length of the CDR3 is 17 residues. V was trimmed by 6 bases and J by 3 bases, leaving 23 bases between them. Germline CDR1 reads LNHDA; CDR2 reads SQIVND (reference sequence). The CDR3 protein is CASSPTLRTGKKETQYF. CDR3 nucleotide sequence: TGTGCCAGTAGCCCGACCCTAAGAACAGGCAAAAAAGAGACCCAGTACTTC.

The chain links TRBV5-8 to TRBJ2-3, with a possible D match to TRBD1 (6 bases). Per the germline V gene, CDR1 is SGHTS and CDR2 is YDEGEE. The ends were cut back, 2 bases at V and 5 bases at J, with 15 bases in the middle. CDR3 length: 15 residues. The CDR3 sequence is CASSFGGQFRDTQYF. DNA of the CDR3: TGTGCCAGCAGCTTTGGAGGACAGTTTCGAGATACGCAGTATTTT.

The J gene is TRBJ2-3, the V gene TRBV5-5; 10 bases are shared with TRBD2. CDR1 SGHKS and CDR2 YYEKEE come from the germline V gene (reference sequence). The trim removed 2 bases at V and 5 bases at J, leaving 8 bases unmatched. CDR3 length: 16 amino acids. CDR3 bases: TGTGCCAGCAGCTTAGCGGGGGGGCCTACCTTAGATACGCAGTATTTT. Its protein product is CASSLAGGPTLDTQYF.

The J gene is TRBJ1-2, the V gene TRBV19; D unclear. Germline CDR1 LNHDA, CDR2 SQIVND (reference sequence). The V gene lost 3 bases and the J gene lost 4 bases, with 9 bases spanning the gap. The length of the CDR3 is 13 residues. CDR3 residues: CASSIIEFYGYTF. The CDR3 DNA follows: TGTGCCAGTAGTATTATTGAGTTCTATGGCTACACCTTC.

This rearrangement joins TRBV10-2 to TRBJ1-2; no reliable D call. The germline V and J ends were trimmed by 7 bases and 4 bases, with 19 bases remaining between them. Germline V lookup: CDR1 WSHSY, CDR2 SAAADI. The CDR3 spans 15 residues. CDR3 sequence: CASTYTPRSIYGYTF. CDR3 nucleotides: TGCGCCAGCACCTATACCCCCCGGTCCATCTATGGCTACACCTTC.

The rearrangement links TRBV6-6 to TRBJ2-2; tentative D call: TRBD1 (6 bases). Germline V CDR1 and CDR2: MNHNY, SVGAGI (reference sequence). V was shortened by 7 bases and J by 6 bases, with 15 bases between the two germline ends. The CDR3 is 14 residues long. The chain's CDR3 is CASKRAQGSGELFF. For the CDR3, the DNA is TGTGCCAGCAAAAGGGCCCAGGGGTCCGGGGAGCTGTTTTTT.

The chain recombines TRBV7-3 with TRBJ2-7; a possible D gene is TRBD1 (5 bases). V lost 3 bases to trimming and J lost 5 bases, with 11 bases between them. The CDR3 runs 13 residues. Germline V CDR1 and CDR2: SGHTA, FQGTGA. The DNA of the CDR3 is TGTGCCAGCAGCTTCTACCAGGGTCACGAGCAGTACTTC. Its translation is CASSFYQGHEQYF.

This clone was counted once. V usage is TRBV19 and J usage is TRBJ2-2; possibly TRBD2 for D (6 bases). The V and J ends lost 5 bases and 6 bases respectively, with 13 bases between them. This CDR3 is built from 14 residues. Germline loops: CDR1 LNHDA, CDR2 SQIVND (reference sequence). In DNA, the CDR3 is TGTGCCAGTAGTCAGGCGGGGTGGGCCGGGGAGCTGTTTTTT. Translated: CASSQAGWAGELFF.

This rearrangement joins TRBV27 to TRBJ1-1; D might be TRBD1 (6 bases). The CDR3 loop spans 13 amino acids. The V gene lost 1 base and the J gene lost 11 bases, with 14 bases spanning the gap. Germline loops: CDR1 MNHEY, CDR2 SMNVEV (reference sequence). CDR3 coding DNA: TGTGCCAGCAGTTTATTCTTTGGGGGCGGGGCTTTCTTT. Its protein is CASSLFFGGGAFF.

This chain uses TRBV6-1 with TRBJ1-2; D gene uncertain. From germline, CDR1 is MNHNS and CDR2 SASEGT. The V and J ends lost 1 base and 7 bases respectively, with 13 bases between them. The CDR3 is 14 residues long. This CDR3 reads CASSEGFLVPGYTF. CDR3 sequence (DNA): TGTGCCAGCAGTGAAGGTTTTCTCGTTCCTGGCTACACCTTC.

The chain carries TRBV27 and TRBJ2-7, with D unclear. Trimming removed 5 bases at V and 7 bases at J, with 24 bases between. The germline V gene encodes CDR1 MNHEY and CDR2 SMNVEV (reference sequence). The CDR3 has 16 residues. The CDR3 protein is CASSVGRRQRIREQYF. In DNA, the CDR3 is TGTGCCAGCAGTGTGGGCCGGCGACAACGAATAAGGGAGCAGTACTTC.

This chain joins TRBV3-1 (or the pseudogene TRBV3-2) and TRBJ1-2; D is unresolved. Trimming left V 4 bases short and J 1 base short, with 13 bases between. Germline V gene data show CDR1 as LGHDT and CDR2 as YNNKEL (reference sequence). The CDR3 length is 15 residues. This CDR3 reads CASSPWVGGNYGYTF. For the CDR3, the DNA is TGTGCCAGCAGCCCGTGGGTAGGCGGTAACTATGGCTACACCTTC.

The J gene is TRBJ2-7, the V gene TRBV11-1; TRBD1 might be the D (5 bases). The CDR3 has 14 residues. The germline CDR1 and CDR2 sequences are SGHAT and FQDESV (reference sequence). Trimming stripped 3 bases from V and 4 bases from J, with 13 bases between. CDR3 DNA sequence: TGTGCCAGCAGCTTGGGGCAGGGTCGTTACGAGCAGTACTTC. It translates to CASSLGQGRYEQYF.

V is TRBV19 and J is TRBJ1-5; 7 bases line up with TRBD1. Germline V gives CDR1 LNHDA, CDR2 SQIVND (reference sequence). The CDR3 runs 13 residues. After removal of 5 bases from V and 7 bases from J, the junction contained 5 bases not matched to a gene. The CDR3 bases are TGTGCCAGTAGTGGTTACAGGGGACAGCCCCAGCATTTT. Its translation is CASSGYRGQPQHF.

The rearrangement uses TRBV9 and TRBJ2-1, with TRBD2 matching 10 bases. The V and J ends lost 3 bases and 6 bases, in that order; junction bases with no gene match: 9. Germline V gives CDR1 SGDLS, CDR2 YYNGEE. CDR3 size: 16 residues. CDR3 region: CASSGPASGSFNEQFF. The CDR3 nucleotides are TGTGCCAGCAGCGGGCCAGCTAGCGGGAGTTTCAATGAGCAGTTCTTC.

J is TRBJ1-1 and V is TRBV11-2, with 7 bases that match TRBD1. With 1 base clipped from V and 3 bases from J, the junction kept 17 bases outside the gene matches. CDR3 length: 19 residues. Germline loops: CDR1 SGHAT, CDR2 FQNNGV. The CDR3 loop reads CASSLASPRDSGSDTEAFF. As DNA, the CDR3 is TGTGCCAGCAGCTTAGCCAGTCCCCGGGACAGTGGTAGTGACACTGAAGCTTTCTTT.

The chain carries TRBV9 and TRBJ1-3, with D unresolved. CDR1 is SGDLS, CDR2 YYNGEE, per germline. V dropped 3 bases and J dropped 4 bases, with 11 bases sitting between them. The CDR3 covers 14 residues. In DNA form, the CDR3 reads TGTGCCAGCAGCGGGGGAGGGTACGGAAACACCATATATTTT. It encodes CASSGGGYGNTIYF. The entire variable domain, with the rest obtained from reference TRBV9 and TRBJ1-3, is as follows: DSGVTQTPKHLITATGQRVTLRCSPRSGDLSVYWYQQSLDQGLQFLIQYYNGEERAKGNILERFSAQQFPDLHSELNLSSLELGDSALYFCASSGGGYGNTIYFGEGSWLTVV.

The rearrangement joins TRBV13 to TRBJ2-7, with TRBD1 identical over 9 bases. In germline, CDR1 is PRHDT, CDR2 FYEKMQ (reference sequence). This CDR3 is built from 14 residues. The V gene end was trimmed by 3 bases and the J gene end by 5 bases; junction bases not matched to a gene: 5. CDR3 protein: CASSLGDRGNEQYF. CDR3 nucleotide sequence: TGTGCCAGCAGCTTGGGAGACAGGGGGAACGAGCAGTACTTC.

J is TRBJ1-1 and V is TRBV5-1, with D tentatively TRBD1 (5 bases). V was trimmed by 1 base and J by 0 bases, leaving 19 bases between them. The CDR3 is 18 amino acids. Germline lookup yields CDR1 SGHRS and CDR2 YFSETQ. As DNA, the CDR3 is TGCGCCAGCAGCTTGATAGGGGTGGGGGGACCTATGAACACTGAAGCTTTCTTT. It translates to CASSLIGVGGPMNTEAFF.

This rearrangement joins TRBV5-4 to TRBJ1-2; 7 nucleotides agree with TRBD1. Germline V lookup: CDR1 SGHNT, CDR2 YYREEE (reference sequence). This CDR3 spans 15 amino acids. The junction had 15 bases not matched to a gene; V was cut back by 5 bases and J by 8 bases. This CDR3 reads CASSPPDRANVGYTF. In nucleotides, the CDR3 is TGTGCCAGCAGTCCACCTGACAGGGCGAATGTGGGCTACACCTTC. The full variable domain, its missing parts supplied by reference TRBV5-4 and TRBJ1-2, is ETGVTQSPTHLIKTRGQQVTLRCSSQSGHNTVSWYQQALGQGPQFIFQYYREEENGRGNFPPRFSGLQFPNYSSELNVNALELDDSALYLCASSPPDRANVGYTFGSGTRLTVV.